This T cell receptor beta chain was recorded in a study of cytomegalovirus exposure and HLA in healthy donors. The V gene end was trimmed by 3 bases and the J gene end by 8 bases; junction bases not matched to a gene: 12. The germline V gene has CDR1 LNHDA and CDR2 SQIVND (reference sequence). The CDR3 is 16 residues long. Study conclusions and caveats: In a later analysis, HLA-associated beta chains showed higher expansion and lower generation probabilities than comparable chains. Common viral pathogens seemed to be connected with several of the most significant clusters, according to a later analysis.

As to this clone: Its cognate antigen is unknown.

Vbeta (60) and Jbeta (13) primers were used in the PCR. Original handling: Per a later analysis, the number of unique TCR beta chains was approximately 80 million, of which roughly 10 million were shared. TCRdb's copy holds only in-frame clones and misses some; the assay was immunoSEQ multiplex PCR. V and J calls and clone size follow that table, whereas D and trimming were derived from the DNA. This table holds over 150,000 clones, 75% found once. The sequencing sample was made of PBMCs. This clonotype originated in a male donor in good health and CMV-seronegative. The rearrangement uses TRBV19 and TRBJ1-2; TRBD1 matches 10 bases. The CDR3 reads CASSINSGTGVSGYTF. The CDR3 DNA sequence: TGTGCCAGTAGTATTAACTCCGGGACAGGGGTCTCGGGCTACACCTTC.